The source of this T cell receptor beta chain is a study of CD4 T cells in relation to SARS-CoV-2 and coronaviruses. This CDR3 contains 14 residues. The V end was cut by 4 bases, the J end by 6 bases, with 14 bases between. Germline V gene lookup returns CDR1 SGHRS and CDR2 YFSETQ. Deep TCR-beta sequencing used DNA from uncultured naive and memory CD4+ T cells. The repertoire was sequenced with immunoSEQ multiplex PCR; TCRdb's copy has only in-frame clones and lacks some. Among 50,000 to 70,000 clones listed, over 80% were seen once. CD4+ T cells from unexposed donors were obtained before the COVID-19 pandemic (2011-2018).

The sequenced sample was memory CD4+ T cells from PBMCs. This TCR derives from a human donor in good health. This chain links TRBV5-1 with TRBJ2-1, with D tentatively TRBD2 (6 bases). CDR3 residues: CASSPQTSSNEQFF. CDR3 sequence (DNA): TGCGCCAGCAGCCCACAGACTAGTTCCAATGAGCAGTTCTTC.